The source of this T cell receptor (beta chain) is a study of identical twins. Whole-study results and caveats: Out-of-frame alpha sequences shared by twins were enriched for low generation probability.

This clonotype showed up many times. Its antigen remains unknown. All donors were healthy Caucasians. Unique molecular identifiers were in the cDNA, with template-switch universal primer binding. TCRdb reprocessed the 5' RACE reads via MiXCR and lists one record per CDR3 protein. The table has about 280,000 distinct CDR3 sequences, about 8.3% seen once. These sequences were also reported in another study, on yellow fever vaccine responses in identical twins.

The sample comprised memory (CD45RO+) T cells sorted from blood. This receptor was obtained from a woman younger than 30 in good health.

This chain's CDR3 is CSARGAGQVFSDTQYF. CDR3 DNA: TGCAGTGCTAGAGGGGCAGGGCAAGTATTCTCAGATACGCAGTATTTT. The rearrangement joins TRBV20-1 to TRBJ2-3, with D tentatively TRBD1 (5 bases). In germline, CDR1 is DFQATT, CDR2 SNEGSKA (reference sequence). This CDR3 region has 16 residues. V shed 1 base and J shed 4 bases, with 18 bases lying between them.